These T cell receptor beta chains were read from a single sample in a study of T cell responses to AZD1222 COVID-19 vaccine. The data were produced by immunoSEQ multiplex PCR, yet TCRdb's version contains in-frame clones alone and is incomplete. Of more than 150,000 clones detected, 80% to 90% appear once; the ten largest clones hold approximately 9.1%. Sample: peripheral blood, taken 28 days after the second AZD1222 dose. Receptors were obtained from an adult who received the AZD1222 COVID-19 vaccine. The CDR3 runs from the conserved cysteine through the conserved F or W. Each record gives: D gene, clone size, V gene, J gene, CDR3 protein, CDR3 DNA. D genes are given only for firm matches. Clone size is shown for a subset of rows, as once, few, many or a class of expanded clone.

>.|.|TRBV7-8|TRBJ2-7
CASSLEVWVQYF
TGTGCCAGCAGCTTAGAAGTATGGGTGCAGTACTTC
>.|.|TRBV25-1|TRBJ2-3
CASSEWKGTDTQYF
TGTGCCAGCAGTGAATGGAAGGGCACAGATACGCAGTATTTT
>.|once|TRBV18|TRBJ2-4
CASSPPPGKNIQYF
TGTGCCAGCTCACCACCGCCAGGGAAAAACATTCAGTACTTC
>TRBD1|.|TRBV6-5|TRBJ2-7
CASTPGQASSYEQYF
TGTGCCAGCACCCCGGGACAGGCCAGCTCCTACGAGCAGTACTTC
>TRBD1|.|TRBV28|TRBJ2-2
CASSLRGPDTGELFF
TGTGCCAGCAGTTTAAGGGGGCCCGACACCGGGGAGCTGTTTTTT
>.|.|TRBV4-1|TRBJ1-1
CASSHTTGSLEAFF
TGCGCCAGCAGCCATACGACAGGCAGTCTTGAAGCTTTCTTT
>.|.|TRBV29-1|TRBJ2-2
CSVRERSNTGELFF
TGCAGCGTACGGGAACGCTCGAACACCGGGGAGCTGTTTTTT
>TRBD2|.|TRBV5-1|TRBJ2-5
CASSISGIETQYF
TGCGCCAGCAGTATTAGCGGGATAGAGACCCAGTACTTC
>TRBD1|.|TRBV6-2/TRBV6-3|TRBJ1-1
CASSGRQGGVEAFF
TGTGCCAGCAGTGGCCGACAGGGAGGGGTCGAAGCTTTCTTT
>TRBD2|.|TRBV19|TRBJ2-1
CASSKSGTSGSNEQFF
TGTGCCAGTAGTAAATCCGGGACTAGCGGGAGTAATGAGCAGTTCTTC